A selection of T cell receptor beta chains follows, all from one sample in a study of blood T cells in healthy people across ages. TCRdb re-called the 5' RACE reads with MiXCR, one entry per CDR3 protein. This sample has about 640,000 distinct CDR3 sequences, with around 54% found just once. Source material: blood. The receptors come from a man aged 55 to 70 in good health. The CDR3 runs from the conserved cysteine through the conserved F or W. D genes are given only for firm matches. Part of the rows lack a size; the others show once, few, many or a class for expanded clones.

DNA: TGTGCCAGCAGCCAAACAGGGGCCGGGGAGCTGTTTTTT
CDR3: CASSQTGAGELFF
length: 13
J: TRBJ2-2
V: TRBV7-6
size: -
D: TRBD1

DNA: TGCAGTGCTCCTTCTGGGCTAGCCCAAGAGACCCAGTACTTC
CDR3: CSAPSGLAQETQYF
length: 14
J: TRBJ2-5
V: TRBV20-1
size: -
D: -

DNA: TGTGCCAGCGAGGGTGGGGGAATCTCCTACGAGCAGTACTTC
CDR3: CASEGGGISYEQYF
length: 14
J: TRBJ2-7
V: TRBV2
size: -
D: -

DNA: TGTGCCAGCAGACGTTCCGGGACGGCCAATGAAAAACTGTTTTTT
CDR3: CASRRSGTANEKLFF
length: 15
J: TRBJ1-4
V: TRBV27
size: -
D: -

DNA: TGTGCCAGCAGCTTACGGGGGGACTCCTACGAGCAGTACTTT
CDR3: CASSLRGDSYEQYF
length: 14
J: TRBJ2-7
V: TRBV7-9
size: once
D: TRBD2

DNA: TGTGCCAGCACGGGACTCCAAGAGACCCAGTACTTC
CDR3: CASTGLQETQYF
length: 12
J: TRBJ2-5
V: TRBV2
size: few
D: -

DNA: TGCGCCAGCAGCCAAGAAGGAGGGGGCGGTGAGACCCAGTACTTC
CDR3: CASSQEGGGGETQYF
length: 15
J: TRBJ2-5
V: TRBV4-1
size: few
D: -

DNA: TGTGCCAGCAGCGCCTCAACCTTAAACATTCAGTACTTC
CDR3: CASSASTLNIQYF
length: 13
J: TRBJ2-4
V: TRBV9
size: few
D: -

DNA: TGTGCCAGCAGTCCCGCAGGGGGGCCCTACAATGAGCAGTTCTTC
CDR3: CASSPAGGPYNEQFF
length: 15
J: TRBJ2-1
V: TRBV6-5
size: -
D: -

DNA: TGCAGTGCTAGAGATGGACCAACTAATGAAAAACTGTTTTTT
CDR3: CSARDGPTNEKLFF
length: 14
J: TRBJ1-4
V: TRBV20-1
size: -
D: -

DNA: TGTGCCAGCAGCTTATCAGGACTAGCTTTACAAGAGACCCAGTACTTC
CDR3: CASSLSGLALQETQYF
length: 16
J: TRBJ2-5
V: TRBV7-2
size: few
D: TRBD2

DNA: TGCAGTGCTAGTGGGGACAGGGGGCGCGACTATGGCTACACCTTC
CDR3: CSASGDRGRDYGYTF
length: 15
J: TRBJ1-2
V: TRBV20-1
size: few
D: TRBD1

DNA: TGTGCCAGCCGGACAGGGGTCGCGGAGACCCAGTACTTC
CDR3: CASRTGVAETQYF
length: 13
J: TRBJ2-5
V: TRBV6-1
size: few
D: TRBD1

DNA: TGTGCCAGTCTCACCCGGACAGCGTACCAAATAAACTATGGCTACACCTTC
CDR3: CASLTRTAYQINYGYTF
length: 17
J: TRBJ1-2
V: TRBV6-1
size: few
D: -

DNA: TGCGCCAGCAGCTTGGGAGGGCCAACTCAAGAGACCCAGTACTTC
CDR3: CASSLGGPTQETQYF
length: 15
J: TRBJ2-5
V: TRBV5-1
size: -
D: -

DNA: TGTGCCAGCAGTGTGCGGGGGGGCCATGATACGCAGTATTTT
CDR3: CASSVRGGHDTQYF
length: 14
J: TRBJ2-3
V: TRBV12-3/TRBV12-4
size: -
D: TRBD2

DNA: TGTGCCAGCAGTGACGGCAATTCACCCCTCCACTTT
CDR3: CASSDGNSPLHF
length: 12
J: TRBJ1-6
V: TRBV2
size: -
D: -

DNA: TGTGCCAGCAGCCTAGGTTATCATAGCACAGATACGCAGTATTTT
CDR3: CASSLGYHSTDTQYF
length: 15
J: TRBJ2-3
V: TRBV21-1
size: few
D: -

DNA: TGCAGTGCTATCAGCCCGGGGGCAGGATACGAGCAGTACTTT
CDR3: CSAISPGAGYEQYF
length: 14
J: TRBJ2-7
V: TRBV20-1
size: few
D: -

DNA: TGCAGCGTTGTGCCCCTCACCAGGACCTATGGCTACACCTTC
CDR3: CSVVPLTRTYGYTF
length: 14
J: TRBJ1-2
V: TRBV29-1
size: few
D: -

DNA: TGTGCCAGCAGTACCAGGGAGAATGAGCAGTTCTTC
CDR3: CASSTRENEQFF
length: 12
J: TRBJ2-1
V: TRBV6-5
size: -
D: -

DNA: TGCAGTGCTGGGGGCCGTAGCTCCTACGAGCAGTACTTC
CDR3: CSAGGRSSYEQYF
length: 13
J: TRBJ2-7
V: TRBV20-1
size: few
D: -

DNA: TGCGCCAGCAGCTTGGCTGGACGGCGAGGAGATACGCAGTATTTT
CDR3: CASSLAGRRGDTQYF
length: 15
J: TRBJ2-3
V: TRBV5-1
size: few
D: -

DNA: TGTGCCAGCAGCAAAGTCAGGGCTAAATACACTGAAGCTTTCTTT
CDR3: CASSKVRAKYTEAFF
length: 15
J: TRBJ1-1
V: TRBV21-1
size: few
D: -

DNA: TGTGCCAGCGACCCGGGACAGGGAGGCAATCAGCCCCAGCATTTT
CDR3: CASDPGQGGNQPQHF
length: 15
J: TRBJ1-5
V: TRBV7-9
size: -
D: TRBD1

DNA: TGTGCCATCAACCCGGGACAGGGATCCTCATCTGCCTCTGGGGCCAACGTCCTGACTTTC
CDR3: CAINPGQGSSSASGANVLTF
length: 20
J: TRBJ2-6
V: TRBV10-3
size: few
D: TRBD1

DNA: TGTGCCAGCAGCTTCCGCGGGGGGGCCGGGAATGAGCAGTTCTTC
CDR3: CASSFRGGAGNEQFF
length: 15
J: TRBJ2-1
V: TRBV11-2
size: -
D: TRBD2

DNA: TGTGCCAGCAGCCAAGACCGTATAGCGGGCCGAGTTGAGCAGTACTTC
CDR3: CASSQDRIAGRVEQYF
length: 16
J: TRBJ2-7
V: TRBV4-2
size: few
D: TRBD2

DNA: TGCGCCAGCAGCCCCACCCAGGGTAGCAATCAGCCCCAGCATTTT
CDR3: CASSPTQGSNQPQHF
length: 15
J: TRBJ1-5
V: TRBV5-1
size: -
D: -

DNA: TGTGCCAGCAGTGCTGACGGGGGGGCTTACAATGAGCAGTTCTTC
CDR3: CASSADGGAYNEQFF
length: 15
J: TRBJ2-1
V: TRBV2
size: -
D: TRBD2

DNA: TGTGCCAGTAAATATAGCGGTGCGATCCAAGAGACCCAGTACTTC
CDR3: CASKYSGAIQETQYF
length: 15
J: TRBJ2-5
V: TRBV19
size: -
D: -

DNA: TGCGCCAGCAGCCCCCTGGGGCGGAACTATGGCTACACCTTC
CDR3: CASSPLGRNYGYTF
length: 14
J: TRBJ1-2
V: TRBV5-1
size: -
D: -

DNA: TGTGCCACCAGCAGGGACAGATTCTACGAGCAGTACTTC
CDR3: CATSRDRFYEQYF
length: 13
J: TRBJ2-7
V: TRBV15
size: -
D: -

DNA: TGCGCCAGCAGCCAAGGACCTAAGCCCCCCCTCCACTTT
CDR3: CASSQGPKPPLHF
length: 13
J: TRBJ1-6
V: TRBV4-1
size: -
D: -

DNA: TGCGCCAGCAGCCAAGAACTAGCGGCTTCCTACAATGAGCAGTTCTTC
CDR3: CASSQELAASYNEQFF
length: 16
J: TRBJ2-1
V: TRBV4-1
size: -
D: TRBD2

DNA: TGTGCCAGCACCACTGCCGGGGGCCATGAGCAGTTCTTC
CDR3: CASTTAGGHEQFF
length: 13
J: TRBJ2-1
V: TRBV7-2
size: -
D: -

DNA: TGTGCCAGCAGCTTGTCAGTCGGCTCTGGGGCCAACGTCCTGACTTTC
CDR3: CASSLSVGSGANVLTF
length: 16
J: TRBJ2-6
V: TRBV5-1
size: -
D: -

DNA: TGTGCCAGCCGTCATGGGCAGAGCTCCTACGAGCAGTACTTC
CDR3: CASRHGQSSYEQYF
length: 14
J: TRBJ2-7
V: TRBV6-6
size: -
D: -

DNA: TGTGCCAGCAGCTTAGGACGGAACTTCCAAGAGACCCAGTACTTC
CDR3: CASSLGRNFQETQYF
length: 15
J: TRBJ2-5
V: TRBV7-9
size: -
D: -

DNA: TGCAGTGCTAGAGGCCTCCGGGACGGAGACAATGAAAAACTGTTTTTT
CDR3: CSARGLRDGDNEKLFF
length: 16
J: TRBJ1-4
V: TRBV20-1
size: -
D: -

DNA: TGTGCCAGCAGCCAAGATGGGCCAGGGGGTGTATTGAACACTGAAGCTTTCTTT
CDR3: CASSQDGPGGVLNTEAFF
length: 18
J: TRBJ1-1
V: TRBV4-2
size: -
D: TRBD1

DNA: TGTGCCAGCACCCAGGGAAGTCAAGAGACCCAGTACTTC
CDR3: CASTQGSQETQYF
length: 13
J: TRBJ2-5
V: TRBV6-1
size: -
D: -

DNA: TGTGCCAGTAGCGGGGGCAGGACATACACTGAAGCTTTCTTT
CDR3: CASSGGRTYTEAFF
length: 14
J: TRBJ1-1
V: TRBV19
size: -
D: -

DNA: TGTGCCAGCAGTTACCCCGACAGGGGTTACGAGCAGTACTTC
CDR3: CASSYPDRGYEQYF
length: 14
J: TRBJ2-7
V: TRBV6-6
size: -
D: TRBD1

DNA: TGTGCCAGCAGCTTAGGCCGGACAGGGGAAAATGAAAAACTGTTTTTT
CDR3: CASSLGRTGENEKLFF
length: 16
J: TRBJ1-4
V: TRBV7-9
size: few
D: TRBD1

DNA: TGCGCCAGCAGCTTGGGCATAGACACAGACACGCAGTATTTT
CDR3: CASSLGIDTDTQYF
length: 14
J: TRBJ2-3
V: TRBV5-1
size: once
D: -

DNA: TGTGCCAGCACTATTAACTATGGCTACACCTTC
CDR3: CASTINYGYTF
length: 11
J: TRBJ1-2
V: TRBV2
size: -
D: -

DNA: TGTGCCGGCAAACCTCTGCTAGCGGGGGAGCAGTTCTTC
CDR3: CAGKPLLAGEQFF
length: 13
J: TRBJ2-1
V: TRBV2
size: -
D: TRBD2

DNA: TGCAGTGCTAGACCTCCGGGACTAAAACCCTACGAGCAGTACTTC
CDR3: CSARPPGLKPYEQYF
length: 15
J: TRBJ2-7
V: TRBV20-1
size: -
D: TRBD2

DNA: TGTGCCAGCAGCCCGGGACAGGGCGCAGCATGGACAGAGACCCAGTACTTC
CDR3: CASSPGQGAAWTETQYF
length: 17
J: TRBJ2-5
V: TRBV9
size: few
D: TRBD1

DNA: TGTGCCAGCAGCCAAGCCGAGAGACAGGGTTCCCTGGAGCAGTACTTC
CDR3: CASSQAERQGSLEQYF
length: 16
J: TRBJ2-4
V: TRBV14
size: once
D: TRBD1

DNA: TGCAGTGCCCTGGGACTAGCGGGGGGAACCTACAATGAGCAGTTCTTC
CDR3: CSALGLAGGTYNEQFF
length: 16
J: TRBJ2-1
V: TRBV20-1
size: few
D: TRBD2

DNA: TGTGCCAGCAGCCAGGGACTAGCGGGGGGACTCCAAGAGACCCAGTACTTC
CDR3: CASSQGLAGGLQETQYF
length: 17
J: TRBJ2-5
V: TRBV6-1
size: -
D: TRBD2

DNA: TGTGCCAGCTCACCGCAGGGGACAGGGGTTGACGAGCAGTACTTC
CDR3: CASSPQGTGVDEQYF
length: 15
J: TRBJ2-7
V: TRBV18
size: few
D: TRBD1

DNA: TGTGCCACCAGTGAAACAGGTTTCTACACAGATACGCAGTATTTT
CDR3: CATSETGFYTDTQYF
length: 15
J: TRBJ2-3
V: TRBV24-1
size: -
D: -

DNA: TGTGCCAGCAGCGACGGGAGTCAGCCCCAGCATTTT
CDR3: CASSDGSQPQHF
length: 12
J: TRBJ1-5
V: TRBV6-6
size: few
D: -

DNA: TGCGCCAGCAGCCCGTGGACTAGCGGGGGGGCTAAGAATGAGCAGTTCTTC
CDR3: CASSPWTSGGAKNEQFF
length: 17
J: TRBJ2-1
V: TRBV5-1
size: -
D: TRBD2